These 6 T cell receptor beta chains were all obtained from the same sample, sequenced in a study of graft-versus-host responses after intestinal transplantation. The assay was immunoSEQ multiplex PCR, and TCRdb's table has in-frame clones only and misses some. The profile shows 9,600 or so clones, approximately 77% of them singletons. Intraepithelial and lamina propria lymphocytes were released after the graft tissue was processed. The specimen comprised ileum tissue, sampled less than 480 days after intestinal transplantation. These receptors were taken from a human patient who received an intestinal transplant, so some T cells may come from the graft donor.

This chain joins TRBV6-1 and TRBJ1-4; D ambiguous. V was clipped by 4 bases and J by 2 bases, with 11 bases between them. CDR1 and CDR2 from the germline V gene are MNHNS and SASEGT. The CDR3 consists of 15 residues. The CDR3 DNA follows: TGTGCCAGCAGTGGCTATGGGCCTACTAATGAAAAACTGTTTTTT. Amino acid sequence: CASSGYGPTNEKLFF.

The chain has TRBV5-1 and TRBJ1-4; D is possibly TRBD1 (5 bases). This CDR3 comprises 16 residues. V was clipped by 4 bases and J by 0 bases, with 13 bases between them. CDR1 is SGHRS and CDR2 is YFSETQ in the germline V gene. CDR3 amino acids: CASSPEPTATNEKLFF. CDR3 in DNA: TGCGCCAGCAGCCCCGAACCGACAGCAACTAATGAAAAACTGTTTTTT.

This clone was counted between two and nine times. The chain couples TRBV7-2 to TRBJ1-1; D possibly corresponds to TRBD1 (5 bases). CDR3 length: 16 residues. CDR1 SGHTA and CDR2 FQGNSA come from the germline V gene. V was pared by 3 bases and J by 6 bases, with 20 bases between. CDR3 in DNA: TGTGCCAGCAGCTTGGTCCGGGGCGACAAGAGGCCTGAAGCTTTCTTT. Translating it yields CASSLVRGDKRPEAFF.

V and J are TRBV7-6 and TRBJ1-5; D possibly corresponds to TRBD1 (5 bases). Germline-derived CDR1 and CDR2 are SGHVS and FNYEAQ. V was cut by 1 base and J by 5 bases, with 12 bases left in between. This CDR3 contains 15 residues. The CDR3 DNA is TGTGCCAGCAGCTTAGAGGGGATGTCAGATCAGCCCCAGCATTTT. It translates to CASSLEGMSDQPQHF.

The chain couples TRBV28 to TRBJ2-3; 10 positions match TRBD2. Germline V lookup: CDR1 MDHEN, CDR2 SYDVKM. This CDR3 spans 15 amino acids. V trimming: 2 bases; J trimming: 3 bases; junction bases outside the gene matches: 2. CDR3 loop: CASSLGAGGTDTQYF. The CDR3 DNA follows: TGTGCCAGCAGTTTAGGAGCGGGGGGGACAGATACGCAGTATTTT. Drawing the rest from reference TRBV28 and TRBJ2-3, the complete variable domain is DVKVTQSSRYLVKRTGEKVFLECVQDMDHENMFWYRQDPGLGLRLIYFSYDVKMKEKGDIPEGYSVSREKKERFSLILESASTNQTSMYLCASSLGAGGTDTQYFGPGTRLTVL.

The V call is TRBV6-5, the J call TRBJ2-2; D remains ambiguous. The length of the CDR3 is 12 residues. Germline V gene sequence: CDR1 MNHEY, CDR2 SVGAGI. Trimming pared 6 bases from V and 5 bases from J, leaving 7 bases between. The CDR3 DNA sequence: TGTGCCAGCAGGATTTCAACCGGGGAGCTGTTTTTT. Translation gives CASRISTGELFF.